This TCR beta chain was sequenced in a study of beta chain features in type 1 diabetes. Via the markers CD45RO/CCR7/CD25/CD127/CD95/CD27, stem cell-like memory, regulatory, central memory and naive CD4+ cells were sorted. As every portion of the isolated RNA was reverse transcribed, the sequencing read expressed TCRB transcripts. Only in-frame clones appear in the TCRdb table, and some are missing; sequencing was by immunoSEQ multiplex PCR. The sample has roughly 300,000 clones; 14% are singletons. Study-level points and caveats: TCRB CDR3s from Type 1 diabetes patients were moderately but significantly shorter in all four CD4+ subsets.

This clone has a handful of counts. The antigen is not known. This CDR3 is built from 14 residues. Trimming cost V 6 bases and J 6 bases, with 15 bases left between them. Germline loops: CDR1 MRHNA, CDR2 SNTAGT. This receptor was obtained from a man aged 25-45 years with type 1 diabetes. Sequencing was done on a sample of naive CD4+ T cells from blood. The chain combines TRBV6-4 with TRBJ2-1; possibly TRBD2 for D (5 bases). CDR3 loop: CASSLEATGNEQFF. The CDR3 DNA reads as TGTGCCAGCAGCCTGGAGGCCACTGGCAATGAGCAGTTCTTC.